Each of the 17 T cell receptor beta chains below was sequenced from the same sample in a study of T cells in Graves' hyperthyroidism and ophthalmopathy. Amplification yielded TCR beta CDR3 regions, with RNA transcripts as the source. When the TCR CDR3 underwent first-round RT-PCR, the HTBI primer set was used. MiXCR was run by TCRdb on the multiplex PCR reads, yielding one entry per CDR3 protein. The top ten clones hold about two fifths of a sample with roughly 500,000 distinct CDR3 sequences, over 35% of them seen once. The sample was peripheral blood or thyroid tissue (not recorded which). The receptors shown here come from an adult woman with Graves' disease, either hyperthyroidism or ophthalmopathy (not recorded which).

Worth noting for this clonotype: Possible read error: a much larger clone is one base away. The chain uses TRBV14 and TRBJ1-5; the match to TRBD1 covers 7 bases. Germline V lookup: CDR1 SGHDN, CDR2 FVKESK. The CDR3 totals 15 residues. CDR3 in DNA: TGTGCCAGCAGCCTCGCAACAGGGGCCAATCAGCACCAGCATTTT. As protein: CASSLATGANQHQHF.

The genes are TRBV18 and TRBJ1-1; D uncertain. V was shortened by 6 bases and J by 6 bases, with 14 bases between the two germline ends. From germline, CDR1 is KGHSH and CDR2 LQKENI. This CDR3 region has 13 residues. CDR3 region: CASSTSTGAEAFF. In DNA, the CDR3 is TGTGCCAGCTCGACAAGCACCGGCGCTGAAGCTTTCTTT.

In regard to this clonotype: A much larger clone sits a single nucleotide away, making a read error possible. The rearrangement joins TRBV20-1 to TRBJ2-7; tentatively, D is TRBD1 (6 bases). The germline V gene has CDR1 DFQATT and CDR2 SNEGSKA (reference sequence). The CDR3 extends over 15 amino acids. The CDR3 DNA follows: TGCAGTGCTATCTCAAGACAGGCGGTGACCTACGGGCAGTACTTC. Protein product: CSAISRQAVTYGQYF.

V gene TRBV7-2 combines with J gene TRBJ2-2; D possibly uses TRBD1 or TRBD2 (5 bases each). V was shortened by 1 base and J by 0 bases, with 12 bases between the two germline ends. Germline V lookup: CDR1 SGHTA, CDR2 FQGNSA. The length of the CDR3 is 17 residues. CDR3 DNA sequence: TGTGCCAGCAGCTTAGTGAGGGCCAGGGCGAACACCGGGGAGCTGTTTTTT. The encoded protein is CASSLVRARANTGELFF.

In nucleotides, the CDR3 is TGCGCCAGCAGCACGGGACTAGCGGGACGGCCTTCCTACGAGCAGTACTTC. Translated, it gives CASSTGLAGRPSYEQYF. The chain carries TRBV10-2 and TRBJ2-7, with TRBD2 identical over 13 bases. Unmatched junction bases numbered 9, after V lost 6 bases and J lost 1 base. CDR3 length: 17 residues. CDR1 is WSHSY and CDR2 is SAAADI in the germline V gene.

A note on this clonotype: One base away lies a much larger clone, so this may be a sequencing read error. V and J are TRBV29-1 and TRBJ1-2; 7 bases fit TRBD1. Germline lookup yields CDR1 SQVTM and CDR2 ANQGSEA. The trim removed 6 bases at V and 3 bases at J, leaving 7 bases unmatched. The CDR3 loop spans 13 amino acids. The CDR3 reads CSVEQGLDYGYTF. CDR3 nucleotides: TGCAGCGTCGAACAGGGGTTGGACTATGGCTACACCTTC.

The chain recombines TRBV24-1 with TRBJ2-2, with TRBD2 matching 7 bases. Germline V gene sequence: CDR1 KGHDR, CDR2 SFDVKD. V was clipped by 2 bases and J by 4 bases; unmatched bases: 3. The CDR3 extends over 15 amino acids. The CDR3 loop is CATSDSSGSTGELFF. In DNA, the CDR3 is TGTGCCACCAGTGATTCTAGCGGAAGCACCGGGGAGCTGTTTTTT.

V and J are TRBV2 and TRBJ2-2; D is undetermined. Germline V gives CDR1 SNHLY, CDR2 FYNNEI. This CDR3 is 16 amino acids long. The V gene lost 5 bases and the J gene lost 4 bases, with 17 bases spanning the gap. The CDR3 protein is CASSYRPRLRTGELFF. In nucleotides, the CDR3 is TGTGCCAGCAGTTACCGCCCGAGGCTACGCACCGGGGAGCTGTTTTTT.

This clonotype appeared many times. This chain uses TRBV12-3 or TRBV12-4 with TRBJ2-7, with 11 bases lining up with TRBD2. The junction had 1 base not matched to a gene; V was cut back by 6 bases and J by 0 bases. CDR3 length equals 14 residues. The CDR3 DNA reads TGTGCCAGCAGAACTAGCGGGGGCTCCTACGAGCAGTACTTC. This translates into CASRTSGGSYEQYF.

The chain employs TRBV7-8 and TRBJ2-5, with no clear D. This CDR3 region has 15 residues. V was pared by 5 bases and J by 7 bases, with 20 bases between. CDR1 SGHVS and CDR2 FQNEAQ come from the germline V gene. Here the CDR3 reads CASSPIAAHPGTQYF. In nucleotides, the CDR3 is TGTGCCAGCAGCCCGATTGCGGCCCACCCCGGGACCCAGTACTTC.

Here the CDR3 DNA reads TGCAGTGCTAGAGATTGGAGACTGACGAACACCGGGGAGACCCAGTACTTC. It encodes CSARDWRLTNTGETQYF. This sequence joins TRBV20-1 and TRBJ2-5; D gene ambiguous. Deletions cut 0 bases from V and 5 bases from J, with 22 bases between. The CDR3 length is 17 residues. From germline, CDR1 is DFQATT and CDR2 SNEGSKA (reference sequence).

The rearrangement joins TRBV7-8 to TRBJ1-1, with no clear D. Trimming took off 4 bases at V and 4 bases at J, with 16 bases between the two ends. Per germline, CDR1 SGHVS and CDR2 FQNEAQ. There are 15 residues in the CDR3. The CDR3 sequence is CASSSRETIGTEAFF. The DNA of the CDR3 is TGTGCCAGCAGCTCACGGGAGACGATAGGCACTGAAGCTTTCTTT.

The rearrangement uses TRBV19 and TRBJ2-5, with D tentatively TRBD2 (5 bases). This CDR3 region has 15 residues. The V end was cut by 3 bases, the J end by 0 bases, with 11 bases between. CDR1 and CDR2 from the germline V gene are LNHDA and SQIVND (reference sequence). This CDR3 reads CASSMRSGNQETQYF. The CDR3 nucleotides are TGTGCCAGTAGTATGCGATCGGGGAACCAAGAGACCCAGTACTTC.

This clonotype was detected many times. The rearrangement uses TRBV4-1 and TRBJ1-2; D remains ambiguous. Germline CDR1 reads MGHRA; CDR2 reads YSYEKL. This CDR3 has 13 amino acids. V was pared by 3 bases and J by 0 bases, with 5 bases between. The DNA of the CDR3 is TGCGCCAGCAGCCAGTGGACTAACTATGGCTACACCTTC. Protein: CASSQWTNYGYTF.

This clonotype has a count of ten or more. Written as DNA, the CDR3 is TGTGCCAGCAGTGTCCGGGAAACGACTAACTATGGCTACACCTTC. Amino acid sequence: CASSVRETTNYGYTF. The rearrangement links TRBV2 to TRBJ1-2; D not resolved. V lost 4 bases and J 0 bases, leaving 12 bases between the germline ends. The CDR3 loop spans 15 amino acids. Germline CDR1 SNHLY, CDR2 FYNNEI.

On this clonotype itself: It may be a read error: a sequence one base away is much more abundant. This sequence joins TRBV29-1 and TRBJ2-7; the match to TRBD1 covers 12 bases. In germline, CDR1 is SQVTM, CDR2 ANQGSEA. The CDR3 has 14 amino acids. The CDR3 region has the DNA TGCAGCGTTGTTACCGGGACAGGGGGCTACGTGCAGTACTTC. This encodes CSVVTGTGGYVQYF.

The V call is TRBV15, the J call TRBJ2-7; TRBD2 is a possible D gene (5 bases). In germline, CDR1 is LNHNV, CDR2 YYDKDF (reference sequence). CDR3 length equals 12 residues. The V gene lost 5 bases and the J gene lost 4 bases, with 9 bases spanning the gap. Here the CDR3 reads CATSGSNYEQYF. Written as DNA, the CDR3 is TGTGCCACCAGCGGGAGTAATTACGAGCAGTACTTC.